This is a list of T cell receptor beta chains from one sample in a study of CXCR3-negative and CXCR3-positive naive CD8 T cells. For each CDR3 protein, TCRdb gives one entry from its re-call of the 5' RACE reads, without DNA. The sample has 140,000 to 150,000 distinct CDR3 sequences; the top ten hold about 0.28%. Sequencing was carried out using naive CXCR3+ CD8+ T cells from blood. These receptors were obtained from a human donor in good health. Some clones in this sample may be carry-over from other donors' samples. CDR3s include the opening cysteine and the closing phenylalanine or tryptophan.

v_gene,j_gene,CDR3aa
TRBV20-1,TRBJ2-1,CSAREELRAYNEQFF
TRBV12-3/TRBV12-4,TRBJ2-1,CASSAWSSYNEQFF
TRBV12-3/TRBV12-4,TRBJ2-1,CASSSSQGAGNEQFF
TRBV20-1,TRBJ2-7,CSARPGLVRTYEQYF
TRBV6-2/TRBV6-3,TRBJ2-2,CASSYWAGSDTGELFF
TRBV5-1,TRBJ1-3,CASSSTGTGNTIYF
TRBV5-1,TRBJ2-6,CASSWTTGANVLTF
TRBV29-1,TRBJ2-1,CSVEAAAGMFYNEQFF
TRBV6-2/TRBV6-3,TRBJ1-1,CASSYVPGRTEAFF
TRBV20-1,TRBJ1-1,CSARAKGQGGTEAFF
TRBV5-5,TRBJ2-7,CASSLGTSGACEQYF
TRBV3-1,TRBJ2-1,CASRPPGQGSYNEQFF
TRBV6-1,TRBJ1-1,CATQQVYAFEGTEAFF
TRBV12-3/TRBV12-4,TRBJ2-5,CASRGTDKETQYF
TRBV6-2/TRBV6-3,TRBJ2-7,CASRTYRVYEQYF